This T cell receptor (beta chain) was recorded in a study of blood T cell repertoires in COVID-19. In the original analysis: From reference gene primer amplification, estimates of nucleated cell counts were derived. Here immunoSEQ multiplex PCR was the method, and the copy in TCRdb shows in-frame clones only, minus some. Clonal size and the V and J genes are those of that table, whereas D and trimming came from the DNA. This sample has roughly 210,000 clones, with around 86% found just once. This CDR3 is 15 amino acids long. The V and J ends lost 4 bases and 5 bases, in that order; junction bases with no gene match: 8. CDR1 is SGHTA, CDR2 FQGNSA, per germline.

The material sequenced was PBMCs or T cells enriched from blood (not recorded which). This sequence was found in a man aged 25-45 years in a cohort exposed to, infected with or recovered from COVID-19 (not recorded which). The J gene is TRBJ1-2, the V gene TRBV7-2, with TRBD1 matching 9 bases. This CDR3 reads CASSSGTGLTYGYTF. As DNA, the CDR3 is TGTGCCAGCAGCTCCGGGACAGGGTTAACGTATGGCTACACCTTC.